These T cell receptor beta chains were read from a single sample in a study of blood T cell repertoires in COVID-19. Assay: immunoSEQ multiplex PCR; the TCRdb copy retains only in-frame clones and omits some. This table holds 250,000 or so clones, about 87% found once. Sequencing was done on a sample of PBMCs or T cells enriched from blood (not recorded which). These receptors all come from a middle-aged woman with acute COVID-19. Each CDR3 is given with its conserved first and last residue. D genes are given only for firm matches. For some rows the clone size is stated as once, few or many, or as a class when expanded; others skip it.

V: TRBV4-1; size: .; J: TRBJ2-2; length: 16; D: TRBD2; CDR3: CASSQTSGGVTGELFF; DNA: TGCGCCAGCAGCCAGACTAGCGGGGGAGTGACCGGGGAGCTGTTTTTT
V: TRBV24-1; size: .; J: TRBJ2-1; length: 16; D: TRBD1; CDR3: CATSDRRQGRPNEQFF; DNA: TGTGCCACCAGTGACCGTAGACAGGGGCGTCCCAATGAGCAGTTCTTC
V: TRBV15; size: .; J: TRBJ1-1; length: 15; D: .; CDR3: CATSREPGWRSEAFF; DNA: TGTGCCACCAGCAGAGAACCGGGGTGGAGGTCTGAAGCTTTCTTT
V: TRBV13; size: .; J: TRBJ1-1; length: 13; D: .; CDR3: CASSLGGSTEAFF; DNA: TGTGCCAGCAGCTTAGGAGGGAGCACTGAAGCTTTCTTT
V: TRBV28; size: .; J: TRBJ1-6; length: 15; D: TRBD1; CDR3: CASSSGTGYNSPLHF; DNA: TGTGCCAGCAGCTCCGGGACAGGGTATAATTCACCCCTCCACTTT
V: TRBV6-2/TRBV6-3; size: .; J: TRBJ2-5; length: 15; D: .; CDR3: CASSYDRTRQETQYF; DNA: TGTGCCAGCAGTTACGACAGGACGCGTCAAGAGACCCAGTACTTC
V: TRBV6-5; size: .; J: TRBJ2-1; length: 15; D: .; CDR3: CASSYGGQPNNEQFF; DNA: TGTGCCAGCAGTTACGGAGGACAGCCAAACAATGAGCAGTTCTTC
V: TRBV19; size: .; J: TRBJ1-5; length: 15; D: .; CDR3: CASSGSGRGNQPQHF; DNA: TGTGCCAGTAGTGGCAGCGGTAGGGGCAATCAGCCCCAGCATTTT
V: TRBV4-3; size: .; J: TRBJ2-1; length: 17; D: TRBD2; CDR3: CASSLLLAGGPGNEQFF; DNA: TGCGCCAGCAGCCTCTTATTAGCGGGAGGGCCCGGGAATGAGCAGTTCTTC
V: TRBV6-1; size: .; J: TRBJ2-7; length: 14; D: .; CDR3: CASSEARGIYEQYF; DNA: TGTGCCAGCAGTGAAGCTAGAGGGATATACGAGCAGTACTTC
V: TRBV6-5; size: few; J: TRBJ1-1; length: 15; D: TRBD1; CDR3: CASSRLNRGSGEAFF; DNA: TGTGCCAGCAGCCGACTTAACAGGGGTAGCGGAGAAGCTTTCTTT
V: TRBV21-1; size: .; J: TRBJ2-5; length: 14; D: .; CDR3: CASTGQGGRETQYF; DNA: TGTGCCAGCACCGGACAGGGCGGTCGAGAGACCCAGTACTTC
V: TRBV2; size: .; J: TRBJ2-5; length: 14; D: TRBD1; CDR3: CASSPDRGFETQYF; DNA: TGTGCCAGCAGTCCGGACAGGGGCTTTGAGACCCAGTACTTC
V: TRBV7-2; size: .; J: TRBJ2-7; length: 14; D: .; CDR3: CASTQARQTYEQYF; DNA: TGTGCCAGCACCCAAGCGAGGCAGACCTACGAGCAGTACTTC
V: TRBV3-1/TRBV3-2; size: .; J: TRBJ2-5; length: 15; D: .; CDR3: CASSRLQGNQETQYF; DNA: TGTGCCAGCAGCCGGCTCCAGGGTAACCAAGAGACCCAGTACTTC
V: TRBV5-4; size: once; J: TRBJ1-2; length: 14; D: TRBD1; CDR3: CASSLTGQNYGYTF; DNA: TGTGCCAGCAGCTTGACGGGACAGAACTATGGCTACACCTTC
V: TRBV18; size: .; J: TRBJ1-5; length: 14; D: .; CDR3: CASSPPGPGQPQHF; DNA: TGTGCCAGCTCACCACCGGGGCCAGGGCAGCCCCAGCATTTT
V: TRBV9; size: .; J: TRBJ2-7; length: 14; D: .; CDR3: CASSDAAGSYEQYF; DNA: TGTGCCAGCAGTGACGCGGCAGGGTCCTACGAGCAGTACTTC
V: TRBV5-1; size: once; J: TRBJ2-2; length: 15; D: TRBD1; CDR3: CASSQQGEHTGELFF; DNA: TGCGCCAGCAGCCAACAGGGGGAGCACACCGGGGAGCTGTTTTTT
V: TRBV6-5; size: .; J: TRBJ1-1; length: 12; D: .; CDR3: CASRQLNTEAFF; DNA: TGTGCCAGCAGACAGTTGAACACTGAAGCTTTCTTT
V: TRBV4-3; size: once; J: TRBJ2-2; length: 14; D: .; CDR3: CASSRRTGGGELFF; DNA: TGCGCCAGCAGCCGCCGGACCGGGGGAGGGGAGCTGTTTTTT
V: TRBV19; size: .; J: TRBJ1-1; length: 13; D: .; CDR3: CASREHLNTEAFF; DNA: TGTGCCAGTAGGGAGCACCTGAACACTGAAGCTTTCTTT
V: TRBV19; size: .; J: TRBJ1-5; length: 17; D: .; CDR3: CASSIRPGGNSNQPQHF; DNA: TGTGCCAGTAGTATCAGGCCCGGAGGAAATAGCAATCAGCCCCAGCATTTT
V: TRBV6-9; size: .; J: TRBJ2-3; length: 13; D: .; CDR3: CASSYVRTDTQYF; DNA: TGTGCCAGCAGTTACGTCAGGACAGATACGCAGTATTTT
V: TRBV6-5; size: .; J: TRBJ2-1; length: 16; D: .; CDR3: CASSYSGLNSYNEQFF; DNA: TGTGCCAGCAGTTACTCGGGACTTAACTCCTACAATGAGCAGTTCTTC
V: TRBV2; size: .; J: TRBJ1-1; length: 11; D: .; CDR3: CASREGVEAFF; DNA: TGTGCCAGCAGAGAGGGAGTCGAGGCTTTCTTT
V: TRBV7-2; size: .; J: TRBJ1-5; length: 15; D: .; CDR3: CASSFLPVSNQPQHF; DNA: TGTGCCAGCAGCTTCCTCCCAGTCAGCAATCAGCCCCAGCATTTT
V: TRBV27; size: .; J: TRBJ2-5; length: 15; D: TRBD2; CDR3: CASSRASGGKETQYF; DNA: TGTGCCAGCAGTCGGGCTAGCGGGGGGAAAGAGACCCAGTACTTC
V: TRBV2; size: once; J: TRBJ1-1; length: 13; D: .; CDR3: CASSLGVGTEAFF; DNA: TGTGCCAGCAGTTTAGGGGTTGGGACTGAAGCTTTCTTT
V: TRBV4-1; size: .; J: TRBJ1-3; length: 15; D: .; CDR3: CASSLDGTNPGTIYF; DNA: TGCGCCAGCAGCCTCGACGGGACAAATCCTGGCACCATATATTTT
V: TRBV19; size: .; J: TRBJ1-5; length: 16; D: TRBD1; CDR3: CASSIRDSGQYQPQHF; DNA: TGTGCCAGTAGTATACGGGACAGTGGGCAATATCAGCCCCAGCATTTT
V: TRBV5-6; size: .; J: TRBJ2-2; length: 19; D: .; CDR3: CASSLSSERYSLNTGELFF; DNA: TGTGCCAGCAGCTTATCAAGTGAGCGGTACTCCCTAAACACCGGGGAGCTGTTTTTT
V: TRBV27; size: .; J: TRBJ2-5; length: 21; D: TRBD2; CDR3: CASSSPGTSGSEGKRGETQYF; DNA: TGTGCCAGCAGTTCCCCAGGGACTAGCGGGAGCGAGGGAAAACGGGGGGAGACCCAGTACTTC
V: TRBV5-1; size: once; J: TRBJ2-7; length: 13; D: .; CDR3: CASSFGGPGEQYF; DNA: TGCGCCAGCAGCTTCGGGGGACCTGGGGAGCAGTACTTC
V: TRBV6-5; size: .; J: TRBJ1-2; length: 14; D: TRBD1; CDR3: CASKLTGGGYGYTF; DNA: TGTGCCAGCAAACTAACAGGGGGAGGTTATGGCTACACCTTC
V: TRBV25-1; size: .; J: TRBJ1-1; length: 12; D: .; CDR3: CASRQGTTEAFF; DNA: TGTGCCAGCCGTCAGGGTACAACTGAAGCTTTCTTT
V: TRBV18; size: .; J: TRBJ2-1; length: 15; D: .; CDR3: CASSPLGGDYNEQFF; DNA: TGTGCCAGCTCACCACTTGGGGGCGACTACAATGAGCAGTTCTTC
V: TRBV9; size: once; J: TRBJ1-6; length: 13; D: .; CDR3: CASSANRDSPLHF; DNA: TGTGCCAGCAGCGCTAACAGGGATTCACCCCTCCACTTT
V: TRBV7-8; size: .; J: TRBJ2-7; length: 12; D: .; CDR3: CASSHTSYEQYF; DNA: TGTGCCAGCAGCCACACCTCCTACGAGCAGTACTTC
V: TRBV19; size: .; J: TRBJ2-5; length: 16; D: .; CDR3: CASSKGAGRGGETQYF; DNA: TGTGCCAGTAGTAAAGGGGCTGGCAGGGGAGGGGAGACCCAGTACTTC
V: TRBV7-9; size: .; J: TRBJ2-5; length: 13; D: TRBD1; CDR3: CASSWDRQETQYF; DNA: TGTGCCAGCAGCTGGGACAGGCAAGAGACCCAGTACTTC
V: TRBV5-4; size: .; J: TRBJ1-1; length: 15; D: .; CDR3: CASSLYPDRNTEAFF; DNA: TGTGCCAGCAGCCTTTACCCTGACAGGAACACTGAAGCTTTCTTT
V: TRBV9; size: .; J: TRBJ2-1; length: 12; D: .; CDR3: CASSSLVNEQFF; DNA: TGTGCCAGCAGCTCCCTCGTCAATGAGCAGTTCTTC
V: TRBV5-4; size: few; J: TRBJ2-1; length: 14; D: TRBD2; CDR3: CASSSAGGPHEQFF; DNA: TGTGCCAGCAGCTCAGCGGGGGGGCCTCATGAGCAGTTCTTC
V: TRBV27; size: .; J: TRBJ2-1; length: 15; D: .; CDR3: CASSLSVEDYNEQFF; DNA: TGTGCCAGCAGTTTATCGGTCGAGGACTACAATGAGCAGTTCTTC
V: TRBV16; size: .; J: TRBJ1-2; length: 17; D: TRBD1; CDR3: CASSLSIGQGSGGGYTF; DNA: TGTGCCAGCAGCCTTTCGATTGGACAGGGTAGCGGCGGTGGCTACACCTTC
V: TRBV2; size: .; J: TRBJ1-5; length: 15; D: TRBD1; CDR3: CASSGDREVNQPQHF; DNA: TGTGCCAGCAGCGGGGACAGGGAGGTTAATCAGCCCCAGCATTTT